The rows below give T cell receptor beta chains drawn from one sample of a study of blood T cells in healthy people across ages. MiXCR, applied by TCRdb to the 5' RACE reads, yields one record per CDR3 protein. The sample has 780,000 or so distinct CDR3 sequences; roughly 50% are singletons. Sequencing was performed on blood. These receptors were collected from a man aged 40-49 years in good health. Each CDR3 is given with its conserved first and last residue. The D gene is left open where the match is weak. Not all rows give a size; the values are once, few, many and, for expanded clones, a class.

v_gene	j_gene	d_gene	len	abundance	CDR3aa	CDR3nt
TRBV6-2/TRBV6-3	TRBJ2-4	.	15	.	CASSYSSRTKNIQYF	TGTGCCAGCAGTTACTCGAGCAGGACCAAAAACATTCAGTACTTC
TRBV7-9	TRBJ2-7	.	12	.	CASSLNTYEQYF	TGTGCCAGCAGCTTAAACACCTACGAGCAGTACTTC
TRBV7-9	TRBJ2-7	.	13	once	CASSFIGSYEQYF	TGTGCCAGCAGCTTTATTGGCTCCTACGAGCAGTACTTC
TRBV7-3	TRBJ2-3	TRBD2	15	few	CASSPNAGGTDTQYF	TGTGCCAGCAGCCCCAACGCGGGAGGGACAGATACGCAGTATTTT
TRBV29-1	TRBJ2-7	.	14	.	CSAAVWDNSYEQYF	TGCAGCGCGGCGGTCTGGGACAACTCCTACGAGCAGTACTTC
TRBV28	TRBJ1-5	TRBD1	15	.	CASSLQTGLNQPQHF	TGTGCCAGCAGTTTACAGACAGGGTTAAATCAGCCCCAGCATTTT
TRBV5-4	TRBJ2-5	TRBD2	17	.	CASSLASGTSGRETQYF	TGTGCCAGCAGCTTGGCCTCAGGGACTAGCGGGAGGGAGACCCAGTACTTC
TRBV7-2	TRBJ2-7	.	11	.	CASSFIDEQYF	TGTGCCAGCAGCTTTATCGACGAGCAGTACTTC
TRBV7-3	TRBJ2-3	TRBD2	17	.	CASSLVGSGGSTDTQYF	TGTGCCAGCAGCTTAGTGGGTAGCGGGGGGAGCACAGATACGCAGTATTTT
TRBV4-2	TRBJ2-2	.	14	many	CASSPDGLSGELFF	TGTGCCAGCAGCCCAGACGGACTGTCCGGGGAGCTGTTTTTT
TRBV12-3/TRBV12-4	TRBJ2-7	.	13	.	CASKTGSEYEQYF	TGTGCCAGCAAGACGGGCAGCGAATACGAGCAGTACTTC
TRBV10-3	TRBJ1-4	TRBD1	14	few	CAISAGSSGGKLFF	TGTGCCATCAGTGCCGGCTCTTCAGGGGGAAAACTGTTTTTT
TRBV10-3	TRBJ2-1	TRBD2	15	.	CAISEGTSGNGGQFF	TGTGCCATCAGTGAGGGGACTAGCGGGAACGGTGGGCAGTTCTTC
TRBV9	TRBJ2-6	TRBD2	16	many	CASSQAGTPGANVLTF	TGTGCCAGCAGCCAAGCGGGAACGCCGGGGGCCAACGTCCTGACTTTC
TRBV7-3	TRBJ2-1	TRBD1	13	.	CASSVGQYNEQFF	TGTGCCAGCAGCGTGGGACAGTACAATGAGCAGTTCTTC
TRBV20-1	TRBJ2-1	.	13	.	CSSLLPGTNEQFF	TGCAGTTCCCTTTTACCGGGGACGAATGAGCAGTTCTTC
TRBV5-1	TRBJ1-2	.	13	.	CASARAAGDGYTF	TGCGCCAGCGCCCGCGCGGCAGGGGATGGCTACACCTTC
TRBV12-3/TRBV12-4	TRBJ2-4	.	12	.	CASSLYRATQYF	TGTGCCAGCAGTTTATACAGGGCTACCCAGTACTTC
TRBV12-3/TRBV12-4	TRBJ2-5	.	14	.	CASRAGTAGGTQYF	TGTGCCAGCAGGGCCGGGACGGCCGGGGGGACCCAGTACTTC
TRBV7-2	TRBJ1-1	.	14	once	CASSWADQNTEAFF	TGTGCCAGCAGCTGGGCGGACCAAAACACTGAAGCTTTCTTT
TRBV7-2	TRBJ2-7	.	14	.	CASSLRPGTGEQYF	TGTGCCAGCAGCTTACGGCCGGGTACAGGCGAGCAGTACTTC
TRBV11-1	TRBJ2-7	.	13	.	CASNSGTDYEQYF	TGTGCCAGCAACTCCGGGACGGATTACGAGCAGTACTTC
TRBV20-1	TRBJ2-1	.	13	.	CSAPRTLYNEQFF	TGCAGTGCACCTCGGACTCTCTACAATGAGCAGTTCTTC
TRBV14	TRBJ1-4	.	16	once	CASSQDRARTNEKLFF	TGTGCCAGCAGCCAAGATCGGGCTCGGACTAATGAAAAACTGTTTTTT
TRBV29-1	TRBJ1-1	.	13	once	CSGLGQSNTEAFF	TGCAGCGGCCTGGGACAATCAAACACTGAAGCTTTCTTT
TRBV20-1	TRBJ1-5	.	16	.	CSATKPKGGGNQPQHF	TGCAGTGCTACAAAACCTAAGGGAGGTGGCAATCAGCCCCAGCATTTT
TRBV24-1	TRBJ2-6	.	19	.	CATSDLFGFWGYGANVLTF	TGTGCCACCAGTGATTTGTTCGGCTTTTGGGGGTATGGGGCCAACGTCCTGACTTTC
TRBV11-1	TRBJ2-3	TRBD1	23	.	CASSRRQGVGGPNPKRSTDTQYF	TGTGCCAGCAGCCGGAGACAGGGTGTAGGGGGACCTAACCCCAAAAGAAGCACAGATACGCAGTATTTT
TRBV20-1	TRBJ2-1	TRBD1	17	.	CSARDSGQASSYNEQFF	TGCAGTGCTAGAGACTCCGGACAGGCGAGCTCCTACAATGAGCAGTTCTTC
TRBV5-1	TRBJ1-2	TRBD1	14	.	CASSFTGETYGYTF	TGCGCCAGCAGCTTCACAGGGGAGACCTATGGCTACACCTTC
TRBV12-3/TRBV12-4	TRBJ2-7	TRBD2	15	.	CASSSGTSVSYEQYF	TGTGCCAGCAGTTCCGGGACTAGCGTCTCCTACGAGCAGTACTTC
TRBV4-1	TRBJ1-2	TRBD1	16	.	CASSHHDRGLDYGYTF	TGCGCCAGCAGCCATCACGACAGGGGGCTTGACTATGGCTACACCTTC
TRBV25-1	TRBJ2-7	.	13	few	CASRPPGRDEQYF	TGTGCCAGCAGACCCCCCGGCAGGGACGAGCAGTACTTC
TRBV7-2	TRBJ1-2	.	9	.	CASSLDHTF	TGTGCCAGCAGCTTAGATCACACCTTC
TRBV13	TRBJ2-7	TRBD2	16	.	CASHGASGMSAYEQYF	TGTGCCAGCCACGGTGCTAGCGGGATGAGCGCCTACGAGCAGTACTTC